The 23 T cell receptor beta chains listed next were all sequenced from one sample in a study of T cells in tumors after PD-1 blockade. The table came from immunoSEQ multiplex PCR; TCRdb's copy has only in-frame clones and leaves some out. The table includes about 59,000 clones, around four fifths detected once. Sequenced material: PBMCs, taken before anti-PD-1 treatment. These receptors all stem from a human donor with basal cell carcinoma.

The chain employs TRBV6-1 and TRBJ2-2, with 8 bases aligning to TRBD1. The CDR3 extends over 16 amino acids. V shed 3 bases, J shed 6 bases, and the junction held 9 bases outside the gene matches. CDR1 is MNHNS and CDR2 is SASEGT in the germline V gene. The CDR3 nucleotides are TGTGCCAGCAGTGAGCGGACAGGGCAGGCCGCCGGGGAGCTGTTTTTT. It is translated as CASSERTGQAAGELFF.

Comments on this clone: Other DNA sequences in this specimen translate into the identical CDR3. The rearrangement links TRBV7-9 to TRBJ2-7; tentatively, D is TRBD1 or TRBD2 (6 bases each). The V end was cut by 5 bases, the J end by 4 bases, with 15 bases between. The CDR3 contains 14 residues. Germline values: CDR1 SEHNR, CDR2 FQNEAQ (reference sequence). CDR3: CASSRGGMGYEQYF. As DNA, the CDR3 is TGTGCCAGCAGCCGAGGGGGGATGGGGTACGAGCAGTACTTC.

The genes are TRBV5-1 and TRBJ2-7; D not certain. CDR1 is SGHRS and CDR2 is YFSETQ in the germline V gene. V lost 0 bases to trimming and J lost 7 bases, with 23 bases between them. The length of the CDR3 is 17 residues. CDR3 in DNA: TGCGCCAGCAGCTTGGTATCTGGTCCCCTATCACTAAGTGAGCAGTACTTC. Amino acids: CASSLVSGPLSLSEQYF.

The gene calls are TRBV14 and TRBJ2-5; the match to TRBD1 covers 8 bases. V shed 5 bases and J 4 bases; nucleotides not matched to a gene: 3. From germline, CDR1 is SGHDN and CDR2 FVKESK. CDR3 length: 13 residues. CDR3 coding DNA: TGTGCCAGCAGCGGACAGGGAGGAGAGACCCAGTACTTC. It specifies CASSGQGGETQYF.

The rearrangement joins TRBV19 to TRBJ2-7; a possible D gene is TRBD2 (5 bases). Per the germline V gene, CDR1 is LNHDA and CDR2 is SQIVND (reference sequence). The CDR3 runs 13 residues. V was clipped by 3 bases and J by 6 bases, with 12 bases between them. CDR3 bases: TGTGCCAGTAGTATGGACTTTCTGGGCGAGCAGTACTTC. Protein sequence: CASSMDFLGEQYF.

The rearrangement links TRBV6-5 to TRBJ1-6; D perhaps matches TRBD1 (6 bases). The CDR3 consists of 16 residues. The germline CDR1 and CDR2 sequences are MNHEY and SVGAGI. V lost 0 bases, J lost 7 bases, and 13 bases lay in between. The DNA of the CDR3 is TGTGCCAGCAGTTACTCTCGGACAGTGATGAATTCACCCCTCCACTTT. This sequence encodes CASSYSRTVMNSPLHF.

CDR3 in DNA: TGTGCCAGTACAGGACAGGGGTACAACAATGAGCAGTTCTTC. This gives the protein CASTGQGYNNEQFF. The J gene is TRBJ2-1, the V gene TRBV19; TRBD1 matches at 9 bases. The CDR3 spans 14 residues. After removal of 7 bases from V and 5 bases from J, the junction contained 6 bases not matched to a gene. Per germline, CDR1 LNHDA and CDR2 SQIVND (reference sequence).

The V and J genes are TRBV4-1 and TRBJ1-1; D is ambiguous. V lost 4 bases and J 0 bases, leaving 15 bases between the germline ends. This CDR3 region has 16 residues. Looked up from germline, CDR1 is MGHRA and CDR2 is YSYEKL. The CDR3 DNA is TGCGCCAGCAGCCTTTTTGGTTTACAGATGAACACTGAAGCTTTCTTT. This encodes CASSLFGLQMNTEAFF.

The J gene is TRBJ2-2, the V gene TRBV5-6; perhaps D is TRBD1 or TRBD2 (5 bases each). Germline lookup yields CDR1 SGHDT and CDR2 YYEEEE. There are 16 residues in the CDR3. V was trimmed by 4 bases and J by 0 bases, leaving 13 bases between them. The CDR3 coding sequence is TGTGCCAGCAGCCCCGGGTGGGGGACGAACACCGGGGAGCTGTTTTTT. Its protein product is CASSPGWGTNTGELFF.

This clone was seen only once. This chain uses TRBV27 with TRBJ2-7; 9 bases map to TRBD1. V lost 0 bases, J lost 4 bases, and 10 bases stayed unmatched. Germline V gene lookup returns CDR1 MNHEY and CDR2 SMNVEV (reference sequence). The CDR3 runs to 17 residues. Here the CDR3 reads CASSLSQTGGAVYEQYF. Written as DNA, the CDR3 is TGTGCCAGCAGTTTATCCCAAACAGGGGGCGCCGTATACGAGCAGTACTTC.

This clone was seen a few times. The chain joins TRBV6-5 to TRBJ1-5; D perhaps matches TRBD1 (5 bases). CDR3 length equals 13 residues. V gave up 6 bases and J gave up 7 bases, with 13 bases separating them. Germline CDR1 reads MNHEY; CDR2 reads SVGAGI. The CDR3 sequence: CASRIGAGQPQHF. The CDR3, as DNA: TGTGCCAGCAGAATCGGGGCGGGGCAGCCCCAGCATTTT.

The CDR3 DNA follows: TGCGCCAGCAGCTTAACCGGGACAGATAACTATGGCTACACCTTC. Protein product: CASSLTGTDNYGYTF. The chain has TRBV5-1 and TRBJ1-2; 7 nucleotides match TRBD1. The CDR3 extends over 15 amino acids. After removal of 2 bases from V and 1 base from J, the junction contained 5 bases not matched to a gene. The germline CDR1 and CDR2 sequences are SGHRS and YFSETQ.

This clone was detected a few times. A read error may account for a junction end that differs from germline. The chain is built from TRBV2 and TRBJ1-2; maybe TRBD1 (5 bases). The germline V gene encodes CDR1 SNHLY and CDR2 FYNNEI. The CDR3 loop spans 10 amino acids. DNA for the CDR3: TGTGCCAGCAGGAGGGGAACAGCGATCTTC. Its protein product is CASRRGTAIF.

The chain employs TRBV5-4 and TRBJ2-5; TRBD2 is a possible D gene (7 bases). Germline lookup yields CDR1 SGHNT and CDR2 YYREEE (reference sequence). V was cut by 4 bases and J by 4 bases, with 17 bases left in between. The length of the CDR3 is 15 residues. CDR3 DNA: TGTGCCAGCAGCCTAGGGGGGGCGAGATTAGAGACCCAGTACTTC. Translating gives CASSLGGARLETQYF. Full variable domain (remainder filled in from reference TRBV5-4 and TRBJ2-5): ETGVTQSPTHLIKTRGQQVTLRCSSQSGHNTVSWYQQALGQGPQFIFQYYREEENGRGNFPPRFSGLQFPNYSSELNVNALELDDSALYLCASSLGGARLETQYFGPGTRLLVL.

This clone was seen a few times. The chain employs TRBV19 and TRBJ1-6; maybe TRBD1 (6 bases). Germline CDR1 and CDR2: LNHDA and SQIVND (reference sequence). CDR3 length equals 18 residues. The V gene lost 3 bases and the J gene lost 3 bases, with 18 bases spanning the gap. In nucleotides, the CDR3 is TGTGCCAGTAGTATCGAAAGCGGACAGTCTTTCTATAATTCACCCCTCCACTTT. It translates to CASSIESGQSFYNSPLHF.

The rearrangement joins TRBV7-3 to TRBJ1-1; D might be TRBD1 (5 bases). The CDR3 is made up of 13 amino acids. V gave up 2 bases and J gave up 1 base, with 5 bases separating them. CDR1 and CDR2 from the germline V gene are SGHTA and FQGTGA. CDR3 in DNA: TGTGCCAGCAGCTTAGACAGGAACACTGAAGCTTTCTTT. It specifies CASSLDRNTEAFF.

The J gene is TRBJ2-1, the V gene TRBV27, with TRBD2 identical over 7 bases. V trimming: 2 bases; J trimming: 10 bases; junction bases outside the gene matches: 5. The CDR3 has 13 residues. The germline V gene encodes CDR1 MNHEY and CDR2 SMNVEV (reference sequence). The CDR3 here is CASSLQREGEQFF. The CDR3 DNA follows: TGTGCCAGCAGTTTACAAAGGGAGGGGGAGCAGTTCTTC.

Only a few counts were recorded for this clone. The CDR3: CATKQLNTEAFF. The CDR3 DNA sequence: TGTGCCACCAAACAGCTGAACACTGAAGCTTTCTTT. The chain joins TRBV18 to TRBJ1-1; no clear D. Germline V gene sequence: CDR1 KGHSH, CDR2 LQKENI. V was shortened by 10 bases and J by 0 bases, with 9 bases between the two germline ends. This CDR3 is built from 12 residues.

CDR3 region: CASSVSGLGAGELFF. For the CDR3, the DNA is TGTGCCAGCAGTGTGTCGGGGTTGGGGGCCGGGGAGCTGTTTTTT. The J gene is TRBJ2-2, the V gene TRBV2; D is tentatively TRBD1 or TRBD2 (5 bases each). From germline, CDR1 is SNHLY and CDR2 FYNNEI. V gave up 4 bases and J gave up 6 bases, with 15 bases separating them. This CDR3 is 15 amino acids long.

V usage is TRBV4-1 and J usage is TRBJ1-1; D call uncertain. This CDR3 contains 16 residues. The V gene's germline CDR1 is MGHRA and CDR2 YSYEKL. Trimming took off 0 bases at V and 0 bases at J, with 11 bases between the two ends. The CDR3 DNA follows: TGCGCCAGCAGCCAAGACAGCGGGCCCCTGAACACTGAAGCTTTCTTT. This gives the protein CASSQDSGPLNTEAFF.

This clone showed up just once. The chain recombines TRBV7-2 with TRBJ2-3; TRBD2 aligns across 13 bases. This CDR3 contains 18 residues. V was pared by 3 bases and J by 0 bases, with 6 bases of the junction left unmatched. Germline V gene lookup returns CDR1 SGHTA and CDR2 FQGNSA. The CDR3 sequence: CASSFSRTSGGSTDTQYF. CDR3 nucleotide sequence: TGTGCCAGCAGCTTCTCAAGGACTAGCGGGGGAAGCACAGATACGCAGTATTTT.

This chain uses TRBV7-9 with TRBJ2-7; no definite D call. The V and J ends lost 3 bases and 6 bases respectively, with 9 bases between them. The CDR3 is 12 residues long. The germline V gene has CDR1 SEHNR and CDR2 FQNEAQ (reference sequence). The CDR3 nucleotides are TGTGCCAGCAGCTTTCCCCTGGGCGAGCAGTACTTC. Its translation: CASSFPLGEQYF.

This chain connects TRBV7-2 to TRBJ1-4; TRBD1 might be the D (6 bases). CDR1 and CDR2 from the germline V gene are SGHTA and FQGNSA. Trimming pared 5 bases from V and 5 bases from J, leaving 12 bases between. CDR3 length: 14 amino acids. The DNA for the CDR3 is TGTGCCAGCAGCCTCAGGGGTAACAATGAAAAACTGTTTTTT. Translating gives CASSLRGNNEKLFF.